Here is one T cell receptor beta chain with its context. At one end, the junction sequence differs from germline, possibly due to a read error. For CDR3 and TCR beta VDJ profiling, genomic DNA was the template used. A single record per CDR3 protein comes from TCRdb applying MiXCR to the reads. The table records approximately 300,000 distinct CDR3 sequences, 56% of them present only once. This entry belongs to a study of CD8+CD57+ T cells in acquired aplastic anemia. In patients chosen for sequencing, flow cytometry had shown CD8+CD57+ cell expansion. This CDR3 contains 18 residues. Germline V gene data show CDR1 as SNHLY and CDR2 as FYNNEI.

The TCR sequence derives from a human donor with aplastic anemia. The sequencing sample was made of sorted CD4+, CD8+, or CD8+CD57+ T cells (not recorded which) from PBMCs. The rearrangement uses TRBV2 and TRBJ1-2, with D perhaps matching TRBD1 (5 bases). The CDR3 bases are TGCGCCAGCAGCCAAGGGCAGGGTCCTGCCCACGAGCAGTATGGCTACACCTTC. It is translated as CASSQGQGPAHEQYGYTF.